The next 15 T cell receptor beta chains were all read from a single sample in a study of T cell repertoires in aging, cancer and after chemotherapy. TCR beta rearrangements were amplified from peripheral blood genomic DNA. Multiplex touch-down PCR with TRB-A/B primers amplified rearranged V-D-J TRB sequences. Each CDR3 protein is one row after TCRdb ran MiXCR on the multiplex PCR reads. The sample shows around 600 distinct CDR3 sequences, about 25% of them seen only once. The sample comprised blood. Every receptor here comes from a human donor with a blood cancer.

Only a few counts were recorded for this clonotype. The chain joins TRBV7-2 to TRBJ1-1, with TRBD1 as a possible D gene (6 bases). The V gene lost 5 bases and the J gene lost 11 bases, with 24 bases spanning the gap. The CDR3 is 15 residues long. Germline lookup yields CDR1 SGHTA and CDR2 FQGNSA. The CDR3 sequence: CASSQTPRGGLEAFF. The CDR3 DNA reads TGTGCCAGCAGCCAAACCCCTCGAGGGGGTCTGGAGGCTTTCTTT.

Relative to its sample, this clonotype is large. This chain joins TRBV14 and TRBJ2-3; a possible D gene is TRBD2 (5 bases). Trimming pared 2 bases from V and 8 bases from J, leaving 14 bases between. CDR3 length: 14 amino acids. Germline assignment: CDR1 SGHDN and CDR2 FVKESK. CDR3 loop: CASSQRPGRGTQYF. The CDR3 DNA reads TGTGCCAGCAGCCAAAGGCCGGGTCGGGGTACGCAGTATTTT.

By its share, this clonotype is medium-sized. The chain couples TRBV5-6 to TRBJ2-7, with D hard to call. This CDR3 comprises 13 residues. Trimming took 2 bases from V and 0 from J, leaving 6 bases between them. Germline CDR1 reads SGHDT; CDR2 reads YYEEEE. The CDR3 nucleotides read TGTGCCAGCAGCTTAAGGTACTCCTACGAGCAGTACTTC. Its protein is CASSLRYSYEQYF.

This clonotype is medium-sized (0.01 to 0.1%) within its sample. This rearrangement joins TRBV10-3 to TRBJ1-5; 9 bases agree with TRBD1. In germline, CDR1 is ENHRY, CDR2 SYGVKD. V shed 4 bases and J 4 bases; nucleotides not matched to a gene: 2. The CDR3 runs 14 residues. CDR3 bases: TGTGCCATCAGTGCACAGGGGGCAAATCAGCCCCAGCATTTT. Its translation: CAISAQGANQPQHF.

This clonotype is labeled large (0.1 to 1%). CDR3 loop: CASFSASYEQYF. The CDR3 region has the DNA TGTGCCAGCTTCTCGGCGTCCTACGAGCAGTACTTC. This chain uses TRBV27 with TRBJ2-7; unclear D gene. The germline CDR1 and CDR2 sequences are MNHEY and SMNVEV (reference sequence). The CDR3 is made up of 12 amino acids. V lost 8 bases, J lost 1 base, and 9 bases lay in between.

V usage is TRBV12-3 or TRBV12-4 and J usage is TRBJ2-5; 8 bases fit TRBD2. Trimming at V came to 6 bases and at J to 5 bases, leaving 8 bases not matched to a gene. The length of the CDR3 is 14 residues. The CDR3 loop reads CASRYRGGQETQYF. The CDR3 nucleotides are TGTGCCAGCAGATACCGGGGGGGCCAGGAGACCCAGTACTTC.

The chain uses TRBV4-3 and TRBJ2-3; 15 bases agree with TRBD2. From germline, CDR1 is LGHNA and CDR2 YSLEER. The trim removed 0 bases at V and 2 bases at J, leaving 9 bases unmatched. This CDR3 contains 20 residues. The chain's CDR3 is CASSQDRGLAGGGDTDTQYF. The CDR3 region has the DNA TGCGCCAGCAGCCAAGACCGGGGACTAGCGGGGGGTGGCGACACAGATACGCAGTATTTT.

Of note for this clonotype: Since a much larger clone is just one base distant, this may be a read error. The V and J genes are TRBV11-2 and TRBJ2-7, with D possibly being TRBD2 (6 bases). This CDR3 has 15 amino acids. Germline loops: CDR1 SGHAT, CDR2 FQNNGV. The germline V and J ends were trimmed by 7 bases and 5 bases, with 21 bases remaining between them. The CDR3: CASNRVGTYDHEQYF. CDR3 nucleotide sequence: TGTGCCAGCAACAGAGTAGGGACTTATGACCACGAGCAGTACTTC. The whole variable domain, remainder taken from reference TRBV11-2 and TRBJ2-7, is EAGVAQSPRYKIIEKRQSVAFWCNPISGHATLYWYQQILGQGPKLLIQFQNNGVVDDSQLPKDRFSAERLKGVDSTLKIQPAKLEDSAVYLCASNRVGTYDHEQYFGPGTRLTVT.

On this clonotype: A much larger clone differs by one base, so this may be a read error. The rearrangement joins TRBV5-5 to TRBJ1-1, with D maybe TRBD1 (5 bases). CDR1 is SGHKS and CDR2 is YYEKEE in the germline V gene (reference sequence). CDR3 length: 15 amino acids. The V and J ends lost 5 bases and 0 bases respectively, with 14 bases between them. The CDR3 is CASRRGAIMNTEAFF. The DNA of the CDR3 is TGTGCCAGCAGACGCGGGGCGATTATGAACACTGAAGCTTTCTTT.

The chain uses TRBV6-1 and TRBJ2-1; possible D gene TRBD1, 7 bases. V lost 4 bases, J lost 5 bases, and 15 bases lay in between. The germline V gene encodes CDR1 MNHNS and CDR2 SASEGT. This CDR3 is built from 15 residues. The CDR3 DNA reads TGTGCCAGCAGTGTAGACAGGGACTGGAACAATGAGCAGTTCTTC. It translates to CASSVDRDWNNEQFF.

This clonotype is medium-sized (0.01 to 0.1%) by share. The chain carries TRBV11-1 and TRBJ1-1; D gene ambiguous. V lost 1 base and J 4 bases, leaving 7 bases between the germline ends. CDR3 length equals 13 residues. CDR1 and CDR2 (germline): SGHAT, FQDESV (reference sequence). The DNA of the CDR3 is TGTGCCAGCAGCTTAGGTGCAGCCACTGAAGCTTTCTTT. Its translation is CASSLGAATEAFF.

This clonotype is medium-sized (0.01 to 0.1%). CDR3 sequence (DNA): TGTGCCAGCAGTTTTGGTCAGACAGGGGTGGACATTCAGTACTTC. Its translation: CASSFGQTGVDIQYF. The V gene is TRBV28, the J gene TRBJ2-4; 8 positions agree with TRBD1. V was clipped by 3 bases and J by 8 bases; unmatched bases: 9. This CDR3 has 15 amino acids. Germline CDR1 and CDR2: MDHEN and SYDVKM.

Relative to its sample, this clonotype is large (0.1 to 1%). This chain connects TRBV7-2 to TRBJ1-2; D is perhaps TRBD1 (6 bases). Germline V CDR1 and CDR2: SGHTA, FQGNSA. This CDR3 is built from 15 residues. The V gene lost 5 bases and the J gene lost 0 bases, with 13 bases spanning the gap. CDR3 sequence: CASSRDRPSNYGYTF. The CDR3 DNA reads TGTGCCAGCAGCCGAGACAGGCCGTCTAACTATGGCTACACCTTC. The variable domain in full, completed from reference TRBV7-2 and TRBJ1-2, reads GAGVSQSPSNKVTEKGKDVELRCDPISGHTALYWYRQSLGQGLEFLIYFQGNSAPDKSGLPSDRFSAERTGGSVSTLTIQRTQQEDSAVYLCASSRDRPSNYGYTFGSGTRLTVV.

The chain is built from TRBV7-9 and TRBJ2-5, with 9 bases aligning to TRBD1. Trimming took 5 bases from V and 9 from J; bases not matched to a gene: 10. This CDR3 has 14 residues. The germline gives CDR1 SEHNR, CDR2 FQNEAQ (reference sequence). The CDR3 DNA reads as TGTGCCAGCAGCCCGACAGGGGGTCCCGCTTCCCAGTACTTC. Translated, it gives CASSPTGGPASQYF.

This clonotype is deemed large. Here the CDR3 DNA reads TGTGCCAGCAGCTCATCCTACGGGTCAACCTATGGCTACACCTTC. As protein: CASSSSYGSTYGYTF. The rearrangement joins TRBV27 to TRBJ1-2, with D hard to call. V was clipped by 6 bases and J by 4 bases, with 18 bases between them. Germline lookup yields CDR1 MNHEY and CDR2 SMNVEV (reference sequence). CDR3 length equals 15 residues.